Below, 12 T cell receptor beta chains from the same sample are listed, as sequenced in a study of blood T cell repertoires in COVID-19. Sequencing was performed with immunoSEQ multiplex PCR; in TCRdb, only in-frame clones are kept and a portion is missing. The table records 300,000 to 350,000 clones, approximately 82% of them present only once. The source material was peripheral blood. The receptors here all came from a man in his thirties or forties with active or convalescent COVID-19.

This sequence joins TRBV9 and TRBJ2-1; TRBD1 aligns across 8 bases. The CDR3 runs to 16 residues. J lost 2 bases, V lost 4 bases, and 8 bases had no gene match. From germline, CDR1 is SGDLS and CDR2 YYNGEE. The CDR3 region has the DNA TGTGCCAGCAGCCCAGGACAGGGATTACCCTACAATGAGCAGTTCTTC. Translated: CASSPGQGLPYNEQFF.

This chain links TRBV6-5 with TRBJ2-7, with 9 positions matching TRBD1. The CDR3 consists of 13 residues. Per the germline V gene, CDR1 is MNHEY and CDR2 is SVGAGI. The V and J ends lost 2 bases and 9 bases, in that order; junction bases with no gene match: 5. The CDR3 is CASSYAGQGLQYF. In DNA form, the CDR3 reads TGTGCCAGCAGTTACGCAGGACAGGGGTTGCAGTACTTC.

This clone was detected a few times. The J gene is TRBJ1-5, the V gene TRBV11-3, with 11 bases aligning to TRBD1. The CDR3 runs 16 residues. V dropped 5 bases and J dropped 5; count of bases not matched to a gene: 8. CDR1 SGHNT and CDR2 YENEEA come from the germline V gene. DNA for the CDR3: TGTGCCAGCAGCCCACTGGACAGGGGGCTTGATCAGCCCCAGCATTTT. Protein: CASSPLDRGLDQPQHF.

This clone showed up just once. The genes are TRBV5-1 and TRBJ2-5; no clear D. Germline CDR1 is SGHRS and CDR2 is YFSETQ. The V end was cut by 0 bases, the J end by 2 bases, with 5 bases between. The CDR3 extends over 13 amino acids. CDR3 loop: CASSLVSQETQYF. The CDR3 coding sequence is TGCGCCAGCAGCTTGGTTAGTCAAGAGACCCAGTACTTC.

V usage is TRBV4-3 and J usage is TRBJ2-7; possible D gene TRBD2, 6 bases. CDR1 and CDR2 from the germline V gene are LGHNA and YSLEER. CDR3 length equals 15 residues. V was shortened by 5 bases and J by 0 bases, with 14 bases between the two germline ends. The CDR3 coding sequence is TGCGCCAGCAGCTCCCGGGTGGGGGGCTCCTACGAGCAGTACTTC. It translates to CASSSRVGGSYEQYF.

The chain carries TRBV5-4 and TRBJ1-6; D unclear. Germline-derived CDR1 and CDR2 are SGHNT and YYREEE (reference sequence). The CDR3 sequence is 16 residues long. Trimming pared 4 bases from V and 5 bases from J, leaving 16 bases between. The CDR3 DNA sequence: TGTGCCAGCAGCAAGGCGGGCTCCCCGAATAATTCACCCCTCCACTTT. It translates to CASSKAGSPNNSPLHF.

Here the CDR3 reads CASSPAGNNEQFF. CDR3 DNA: TGTGCCAGCAGTCCCGCGGGTAACAATGAGCAGTTCTTC. V and J are TRBV28 and TRBJ2-1, with D maybe TRBD2 (5 bases). Germline V gene lookup returns CDR1 MDHEN and CDR2 SYDVKM. Trimming shortened V by 5 bases and J by 5 bases, and 10 bases separated the two germline ends. The CDR3 extends over 13 amino acids.

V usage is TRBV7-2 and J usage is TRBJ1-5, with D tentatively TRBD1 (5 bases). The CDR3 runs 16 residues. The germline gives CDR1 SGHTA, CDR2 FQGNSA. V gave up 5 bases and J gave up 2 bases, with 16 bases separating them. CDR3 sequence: CASSTDSGSRNQPQHF. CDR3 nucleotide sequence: TGTGCCAGCAGCACCGACAGTGGATCCCGCAATCAGCCCCAGCATTTT.

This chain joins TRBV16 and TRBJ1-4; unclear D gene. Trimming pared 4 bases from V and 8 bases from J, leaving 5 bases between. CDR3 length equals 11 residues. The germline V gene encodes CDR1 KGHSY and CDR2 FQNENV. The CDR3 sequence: CASSRGEKLFF. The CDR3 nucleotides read TGTGCCAGCAGCCGCGGAGAAAAACTGTTTTTT.

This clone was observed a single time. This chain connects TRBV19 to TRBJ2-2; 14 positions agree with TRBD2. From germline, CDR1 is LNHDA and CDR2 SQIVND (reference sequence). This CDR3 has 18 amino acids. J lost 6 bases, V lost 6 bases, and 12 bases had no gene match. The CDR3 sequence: CASRKSGTSGRGAGELFF. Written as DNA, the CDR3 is TGTGCCAGTAGGAAATCCGGGACTAGCGGGAGAGGGGCCGGGGAGCTGTTTTTT.

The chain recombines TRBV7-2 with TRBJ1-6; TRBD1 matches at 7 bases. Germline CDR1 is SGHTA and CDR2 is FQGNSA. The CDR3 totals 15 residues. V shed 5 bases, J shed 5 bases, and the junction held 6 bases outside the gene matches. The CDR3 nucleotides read TGTGCCAGCAGCAAAAGACAGGGAAATAATTCACCCCTCCACTTT. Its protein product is CASSKRQGNNSPLHF.

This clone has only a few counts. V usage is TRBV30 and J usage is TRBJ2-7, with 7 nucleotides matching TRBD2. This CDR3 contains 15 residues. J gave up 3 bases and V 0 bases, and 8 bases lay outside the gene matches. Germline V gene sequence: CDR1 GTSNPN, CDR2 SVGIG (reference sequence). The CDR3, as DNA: TGTGCCTGGAGTGTAGTGGGGACTACCAACTACGAGCAGTACTTC. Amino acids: CAWSVVGTTNYEQYF.